This TCR beta chain was sequenced for a study of OX40 agonist ivuxolimab in advanced cancers. Study-wide background: Dose-escalation patients' cancers were hepatocellular carcinoma, melanoma, renal cell or head and neck cancer.

The V end was cut by 0 bases, the J end by 5 bases, with 8 bases between. Looked up from germline, CDR1 is SGHRS and CDR2 is YFSETQ. CDR3 length equals 13 residues. TCRdb's table, derived via immunoSEQ multiplex PCR, lists solely in-frame clones and lacks some. The sample lists about 46,000 clones, 70% to 85% occurring once. Material: CD4+ or CD8+ T cells sorted from blood, obtained in a trial of the OX40 agonist ivuxolimab. This receptor was identified in an adult with an advanced solid tumor such as melanoma, head and neck, liver or kidney cancer. The V and J genes are TRBV5-1 and TRBJ2-5; a possible D gene is TRBD1 (5 bases). CDR3 protein: CASSLVPGETQYF. CDR3 DNA sequence: TGCGCCAGCAGCTTGGTTCCAGGGGAGACCCAGTACTTC.